Listed here are 18 T cell receptor beta chains from one sample, sequenced in a study of T cells in localized non-small cell lung cancer. Assay: immunoSEQ multiplex PCR; the TCRdb copy retains only in-frame clones and omits some. The top ten hold 15% to 20% of the sample, which has about 82,000 clones, 80% seen once. The sample here was PBMCs, taken before any cancer treatment. These receptors originate from a man aged 40 to 70 with stage II squamous cell lung carcinoma.

The chain combines TRBV9 with TRBJ2-3; a weak D match, TRBD2 (6 bases). Germline assignment: CDR1 SGDLS and CDR2 YYNGEE. The CDR3 is made up of 14 amino acids. V was clipped by 3 bases and J by 6 bases, with 14 bases between them. The CDR3 DNA reads TGTGCCAGCAGCGCCGGGACTTTGGGGGATACGCAGTATTTT. It yields the protein CASSAGTLGDTQYF.

The rearrangement links TRBV4-3 to TRBJ2-7; the D gene could be TRBD1 or TRBD2 (5 bases each). The CDR3 runs to 16 residues. Germline CDR1 reads LGHNA; CDR2 reads YSLEER. Deletions cut 0 bases from V and 4 bases from J, with 16 bases between. The CDR3 loop reads CASSQDRGNHPYEQYF. CDR3 DNA: TGCGCCAGCAGCCAAGATCGGGGCAACCACCCGTACGAGCAGTACTTC.

This clone was observed a handful of times. This chain joins TRBV25-1 and TRBJ2-5; maybe TRBD1 (6 bases). The CDR3 loop spans 13 amino acids. CDR1 and CDR2 (germline): MGHDK, SYGVNS. Deletions cut 10 bases from V and 5 bases from J, with 17 bases between. CDR3 sequence (DNA): TGTGCCACCGGGGTCGTGGGGGCTGAGACCCAGTACTTC. This translates into CATGVVGAETQYF. Supplemented by reference TRBV25-1 and TRBJ2-5, the full variable domain reads EADIYQTPRYLVIGTGKKITLECSQTMGHDKMYWYQQDPGMELHLIHYSYGVNSTEKGDLSSESTVSRIRTEHFPLTLESARPSHTSQYLCATGVVGAETQYFGPGTRLLVL.

This clone was found once. The rearrangement joins TRBV5-1 to TRBJ2-4, with 7 bases identical to TRBD1. CDR3 length equals 18 residues. Per the germline V gene, CDR1 is SGHRS and CDR2 is YFSETQ. Trimming removed 2 bases from V and 0 bases from J; junction bases left unmatched: 11. The CDR3 protein is CASSLNSGQKLAKNIQYF. The CDR3, as DNA: TGCGCCAGCAGCTTAAATTCGGGACAGAAGTTAGCCAAAAACATTCAGTACTTC. The whole variable domain, remainder taken from reference TRBV5-1 and TRBJ2-4, is KAGVTQTPRYLIKTRGQQVTLSCSPISGHRSVSWYQQTPGQGLQFLFEYFSETQRNKGNFPGRFSGRQFSNSRSEMNVSTLELGDSALYLCASSLNSGQKLAKNIQYFGAGTRLSVL.

The chain links TRBV28 to TRBJ1-2; D is unclear. Germline values: CDR1 MDHEN, CDR2 SYDVKM. V lost 7 bases and J 1 base, leaving 16 bases between the germline ends. The CDR3 sequence is 15 residues long. The CDR3 DNA reads as TGTGCCAGCATTCCCGCCCTGGGCAGTAACTATGGCTACACCTTC. It encodes CASIPALGSNYGYTF.

The rearrangement links TRBV5-1 to TRBJ2-2, with 7 nucleotides matching TRBD1. CDR1 is SGHRS and CDR2 is YFSETQ in the germline V gene. This CDR3 is built from 14 residues. Germline trimming cut 3 bases from V and 6 bases from J; bases unmatched to any gene: 5. The CDR3 DNA reads TGCGCCAGCAGCTCTACAGGGGTCGCCGGGGAGCTGTTTTTT. Protein: CASSSTGVAGELFF. Drawing the rest from reference TRBV5-1 and TRBJ2-2, the complete variable domain is KAGVTQTPRYLIKTRGQQVTLSCSPISGHRSVSWYQQTPGQGLQFLFEYFSETQRNKGNFPGRFSGRQFSNSRSEMNVSTLELGDSALYLCASSSTGVAGELFFGEGSRLTVL.

The chain joins TRBV2 to TRBJ1-1; a weak D match, TRBD1 (5 bases). The germline V gene encodes CDR1 SNHLY and CDR2 FYNNEI. Deletions cut 7 bases from V and 11 bases from J, with 17 bases between. The CDR3 has 12 amino acids. CDR3 nucleotides: TGTGCCAGCAAGCCTGAGGGGATAGCCGCTTTCTTT. Amino acids: CASKPEGIAAFF.

The J gene is TRBJ1-2, the V gene TRBV6-5, with D maybe TRBD1 (5 bases). Germline V gives CDR1 MNHEY, CDR2 SVGAGI. V was shortened by 3 bases and J by 6 bases, with 11 bases between the two germline ends. The CDR3 is 13 amino acids. CDR3 sequence (DNA): TGTGCCAGCAGTTATTTGCAGACAGATGGCTACACCTTC. It codes for CASSYLQTDGYTF.

This chain's CDR3 is CASTVPTGNTGELFF. The CDR3 DNA is TGTGCCAGCACCGTCCCTACAGGGAACACCGGGGAGCTGTTTTTT. The V call is TRBV28, the J call TRBJ2-2; perhaps TRBD1 as D (5 bases). Trimming stripped 7 bases from V and 1 base from J, with 13 bases between. The CDR3 runs to 15 residues. CDR1 MDHEN and CDR2 SYDVKM come from the germline V gene.

The chain combines TRBV15 with TRBJ2-7; 9 positions agree with TRBD2. CDR1 is LNHNV and CDR2 is YYDKDF in the germline V gene (reference sequence). V was clipped by 3 bases and J by 0 bases; unmatched bases: 3. There are 15 residues in the CDR3. In DNA, the CDR3 is TGTGCCACCAGCAGTGCTAGCGGGATCTCCTACGAGCAGTACTTC. It is translated as CATSSASGISYEQYF.

The rearrangement joins TRBV9 to TRBJ1-2, with 10 positions matching TRBD1. The germline V gene encodes CDR1 SGDLS and CDR2 YYNGEE. J lost 8 bases, V lost 3 bases, and 7 bases had no gene match. CDR3 length: 14 residues. The CDR3 is CASSDGTGEFGYTF. The CDR3 DNA follows: TGTGCCAGCAGCGATGGGACAGGGGAATTCGGCTACACCTTC.

CDR3 sequence reads: CSVDLLQGWTSGFSYNEQFF. CDR3 in DNA: TGCAGCGTTGATCTCCTACAGGGTTGGACTAGCGGGTTCTCCTACAATGAGCAGTTCTTC. The genes are TRBV29-1 and TRBJ2-1; TRBD2 matches at 11 bases. The CDR3 is 20 amino acids. The germline gives CDR1 SQVTM, CDR2 ANQGSEA. V was clipped by 3 bases and J by 0 bases; unmatched bases: 16.

This sequence joins TRBV27 and TRBJ2-2; 10 bases match TRBD1. This CDR3 region has 14 residues. Germline V gene sequence: CDR1 MNHEY, CDR2 SMNVEV (reference sequence). The V and J ends lost 5 bases and 10 bases, in that order; junction bases with no gene match: 7. The CDR3 protein is CASSPTTGGVELFF. CDR3 nucleotides: TGTGCCAGCAGTCCCACGACAGGGGGCGTGGAGCTGTTTTTT.

The table lists this clone with a few counts. The gene calls are TRBV7-9 and TRBJ2-7; a weak D match, TRBD2 (5 bases). The germline V gene encodes CDR1 SEHNR and CDR2 FQNEAQ (reference sequence). Trimming cost V 5 bases and J 3 bases, with 17 bases left between them. The CDR3 consists of 15 residues. The CDR3: CASSPDSQKHYEQYF. The DNA of the CDR3 is TGTGCCAGCAGCCCGGACTCGCAGAAACACTACGAGCAGTACTTC.

The J gene is TRBJ2-2, the V gene TRBV2; 7 bases map to TRBD1. The V and J ends lost 6 bases and 4 bases, in that order; junction bases with no gene match: 5. This CDR3 comprises 14 residues. Germline V gene data show CDR1 as SNHLY and CDR2 as FYNNEI. Here the CDR3 DNA reads TGTGCCAGCAGCCTCAGACAGGGCACCGGGGAGCTGTTTTTT. Protein: CASSLRQGTGELFF.

The V call is TRBV27, the J call TRBJ2-1, with D tentatively TRBD1 or TRBD2 (5 bases each). Germline V gene sequence: CDR1 MNHEY, CDR2 SMNVEV (reference sequence). The V gene lost 3 bases and the J gene lost 15 bases, with 15 bases spanning the gap. The CDR3 consists of 12 residues. CDR3 in amino acids: CASSFSGTAWFF. CDR3 bases: TGTGCCAGCAGTTTCTCCGGGACCGCGTGGTTCTTC.

CDR3 protein: CSSGGSGTGKYEQYF. The CDR3 DNA reads as TGCAGCTCCGGAGGGTCGGGGACTGGCAAGTACGAGCAGTACTTC. The chain has TRBV29-1 and TRBJ2-7; a possible D gene is TRBD2 (6 bases). This CDR3 comprises 15 residues. Trimming pared 8 bases from V and 4 bases from J, leaving 24 bases between. Germline-derived CDR1 and CDR2 are SQVTM and ANQGSEA.

The chain carries TRBV7-3 and TRBJ1-2; 8 bases line up with TRBD1. The V gene's germline CDR1 is SGHTA and CDR2 FQGTGA. Unmatched junction bases numbered 3, after V lost 5 bases and J lost 4 bases. The CDR3 loop spans 13 amino acids. CDR3 DNA: TGTGCCAGCAGCCCCACAGGGGGCTATGGCTACACCTTC. This codes for CASSPTGGYGYTF.